The next 27 T cell receptor beta chains were all read from a single sample in a study of CD8 T cells in Susac syndrome. Random hexamers were used to reverse transcribe the RNA input (about 0.45 to 1 ug). TCRdb called the immunoSEQ multiplex PCR reads again in MiXCR, with one record for every CDR3 protein. The sample has some 200,000 distinct CDR3 sequences; around 95% are singletons. Sequences were obtained from CD4+ T cells from PBMCs. These receptor sequences come from a human donor with Susac syndrome.

V and J are TRBV2 and TRBJ1-6, with a tentative D call TRBD1 (5 bases). The V gene's germline CDR1 is SNHLY and CDR2 FYNNEI. The CDR3 totals 14 residues. Trimming shortened V by 1 base and J by 9 bases, and 10 bases separated the two germline ends. CDR3 sequence: CASSEDRWGSPLHF. The CDR3 bases are TGTGCCAGCAGTGAAGACAGGTGGGGTTCACCCCTCCACTTT.

The CDR3 DNA sequence: TGTGCCAGCATTATCTCCGGGAATAAGGCCCAGCATTTT. It translates to CASIISGNKAQHF. V gene TRBV27 combines with J gene TRBJ1-5; D is undetermined. The CDR3 covers 13 residues. V was cut by 7 bases and J by 11 bases, with 18 bases left in between. Germline loops: CDR1 MNHEY, CDR2 SMNVEV (reference sequence).

The rearrangement uses TRBV4-2 and TRBJ1-5, with D maybe TRBD1 (6 bases). The CDR3 runs to 15 residues. The germline V gene has CDR1 LGHNA and CDR2 YNFKEQ. The V gene lost 0 bases and the J gene lost 7 bases, with 13 bases spanning the gap. The CDR3 loop is CASSQEASGGQPQHF. For the CDR3, the DNA is TGTGCCAGCAGCCAAGAGGCCTCGGGGGGCCAGCCCCAGCATTTT.

This chain connects TRBV30 to TRBJ2-3; D uncertain. Germline values: CDR1 GTSNPN, CDR2 SVGIG (reference sequence). Trimming took 1 base from V and 2 from J, leaving 7 bases between them. The CDR3 extends over 13 amino acids. The CDR3: CAWSGASTDTQYF. The CDR3 bases are TGTGCCTGGAGTGGCGCCTCCACAGATACGCAGTATTTT.

The chain recombines TRBV19 with TRBJ2-1; 9 bases fit TRBD2. The trim removed 6 bases at V and 5 bases at J, leaving 11 bases unmatched. This CDR3 comprises 16 residues. Germline V gene lookup returns CDR1 LNHDA and CDR2 SQIVND (reference sequence). DNA for the CDR3: TGTGCCAGTAGACGCGGGGCAGCGGGGGGCCACAATGAGCAGTTCTTC. Residues: CASRRGAAGGHNEQFF.

This sequence joins TRBV15 and TRBJ1-4; D unclear. This CDR3 contains 15 residues. The germline gives CDR1 LNHNV, CDR2 YYDKDF (reference sequence). Trimming left V 0 bases short and J 7 bases short, with 12 bases between. In DNA form, the CDR3 reads TGTGCCACCAGCAGAGATCAGTTTGATGGTGAAAAACTGTTTTTT. Translating it yields CATSRDQFDGEKLFF. The variable domain in full, completed from reference TRBV15 and TRBJ1-4, reads DAMVIQNPRYQVTQFGKPVTLSCSQTLNHNVMYWYQQKSSQAPKLLFHYYDKDFNNEADTPDNFQSRRPNTSFCFLDIRSPGLGDTAMYLCATSRDQFDGEKLFFGSGTQLSVL.

The chain couples TRBV4-1 to TRBJ2-3, with 7 positions matching TRBD2. CDR1 is MGHRA and CDR2 is YSYEKL in the germline V gene. The CDR3 runs 13 residues. V trimming: 6 bases; J trimming: 7 bases; junction bases outside the gene matches: 7. The DNA for the CDR3 is TGCGCCAGCAGTCTCGGGGGGTCGAATACGCAGTATTTT. Its translation: CASSLGGSNTQYF.

This sequence joins TRBV29-1 and TRBJ2-1; 7 nucleotides line up with TRBD2. Germline V gene data show CDR1 as SQVTM and CDR2 as ANQGSEA. The CDR3 is 13 residues long. J was trimmed by 9 bases and V by 6 bases; bases with no gene match: 11. In DNA, the CDR3 is TGCAGCGTCCGGGGGGTCCTAGTAGCTGAGCAGTTCTTC. It codes for CSVRGVLVAEQFF.

This chain connects TRBV12-3 or TRBV12-4 to TRBJ1-1; D gene uncertain. Deletions cut 5 bases from V and 0 bases from J, with 22 bases between. The CDR3 runs 18 residues. The CDR3 nucleotides are TGTGCCAGCAGTCCAGCGAGACGTGGCGGGTGGATGAACACTGAAGCTTTCTTT. This gives the protein CASSPARRGGWMNTEAFF.

The chain uses TRBV6-1 and TRBJ2-4, with 11 bases that match TRBD2. Germline loops: CDR1 MNHNS, CDR2 SASEGT. V lost 6 bases to trimming and J lost 9 bases; unmatched junction nucleotides: 13. The CDR3 sequence is 16 residues long. CDR3 in DNA: TGTGCCAGCAGCCACCGGCTAGCGGGGGGAAGGGGCATTCAGTACTTC. As protein: CASSHRLAGGRGIQYF.

This chain links TRBV30 with TRBJ1-5; D is undetermined. The germline gives CDR1 GTSNPN, CDR2 SVGIG (reference sequence). Trimming shortened V by 2 bases and J by 4 bases, and 9 bases separated the two germline ends. The length of the CDR3 is 13 residues. The DNA of the CDR3 is TGTGCCTGGAGTCAGGCCGATAATCAGCCCCAGCATTTT. Its translation is CAWSQADNQPQHF.

This clonotype has a single count. The CDR3 loop is CASSLSGTVYGYTF. The CDR3, as DNA: TGTGCCAGCAGCTTAAGTGGGACAGTCTATGGCTACACCTTC. The genes are TRBV7-8 and TRBJ1-2; 7 bases are shared with TRBD1. Germline V CDR1 and CDR2: SGHVS, FQNEAQ. The CDR3 extends over 14 amino acids. The trim removed 2 bases at V and 4 bases at J, leaving 4 bases unmatched.

This chain connects TRBV20-1 to TRBJ2-7, with TRBD1 matching over 7 bases. The CDR3 loop spans 13 amino acids. V lost 7 bases and J lost 0; bases outside the gene matches: 6. Per the germline V gene, CDR1 is DFQATT and CDR2 is SNEGSKA (reference sequence). CDR3 DNA: TGCAGTGTTGAGGGGACAGTCTCCTACGAGCAGTACTTC. It translates to CSVEGTVSYEQYF.

V is TRBV18 and J is TRBJ2-3; weak D call: TRBD2 (6 bases). The CDR3 is 15 amino acids. V shed 3 bases and J shed 4 bases, with 14 bases lying between them. Germline V gene sequence: CDR1 KGHSH, CDR2 LQKENI. CDR3 region: CASSPGPTRSDTQYF. For the CDR3, the DNA is TGTGCCAGCTCACCGGGGCCGACTAGGTCAGATACGCAGTATTTT.

The V call is TRBV12-3 or TRBV12-4, the J call TRBJ2-3, with D perhaps TRBD1 (6 bases). The CDR3 runs to 17 residues. The V and J ends lost 5 bases and 2 bases respectively, with 20 bases between them. The chain's CDR3 is CASSQPIPGTHTDTQYF. CDR3 bases: TGTGCCAGCAGTCAACCTATCCCCGGGACACACACAGATACGCAGTATTTT.

CDR3 residues: CATSGTDRGRSEQFF. The CDR3 bases are TGTGCCACCAGTGGCACGGACAGGGGGCGAAGTGAGCAGTTCTTC. V gene TRBV24-1 combines with J gene TRBJ2-1, with 11 bases identical to TRBD1. This CDR3 has 15 amino acids. Trimming cost V 5 bases and J 9 bases; bases outside gene matches: 8. Germline values: CDR1 KGHDR, CDR2 SFDVKD.

The chain employs TRBV20-1 and TRBJ2-3; D perhaps matches TRBD2 (5 bases). Deletions cut 3 bases from V and 4 bases from J, with 11 bases between. There are 13 residues in the CDR3. Germline CDR1 reads DFQATT; CDR2 reads SNEGSKA (reference sequence). The CDR3 loop reads CSASKLEADTQYF. In DNA, the CDR3 is TGCAGTGCTAGTAAACTAGAGGCAGATACGCAGTATTTT.

V and J are TRBV7-9 and TRBJ1-1; D might be TRBD1 (5 bases). CDR3 size: 17 residues. CDR1 is SEHNR and CDR2 is FQNEAQ in the germline V gene (reference sequence). V lost 3 bases, J lost 2 bases, and 19 bases lay in between. In DNA, the CDR3 is TGTGCCAGCAGCTTGGGGCATAGTCCGGGACCTAACACTGAAGCTTTCTTT. This encodes CASSLGHSPGPNTEAFF.

This rearrangement joins TRBV27 to TRBJ2-5; D is unclear. Trimming took off 2 bases at V and 4 bases at J, with 8 bases between the two ends. Germline CDR1 MNHEY, CDR2 SMNVEV (reference sequence). This CDR3 is built from 13 residues. The CDR3 region is CASSLLGRETQYF. The CDR3 DNA follows: TGTGCCAGCAGTTTACTCGGTCGAGAGACCCAGTACTTC.

The gene calls are TRBV20-1 and TRBJ1-1; D is ambiguous. The ends were cut back, 8 bases at V and 1 base at J, with 11 bases in the middle. The CDR3 length is 12 residues. Germline V gives CDR1 DFQATT, CDR2 SNEGSKA (reference sequence). CDR3 coding DNA: TGCAGTCCAGGCATCCAGAACACTGAAGCTTTCTTT. This codes for CSPGIQNTEAFF.

The chain joins TRBV29-1 to TRBJ2-3; 7 bases are shared with TRBD2. This CDR3 has 14 residues. Trimming cost V 3 bases and J 1 base; bases outside gene matches: 4. From germline, CDR1 is SQVTM and CDR2 ANQGSEA. The CDR3 sequence: CSVERLAGTDTQYF. As DNA, the CDR3 is TGCAGCGTTGAGAGGCTAGCGGGCACAGATACGCAGTATTTT.

The CDR3 reads CASTRGYQPQHF. In DNA form, the CDR3 reads TGTGCCAGCACCCGGGGGTATCAGCCCCAGCATTTT. J is TRBJ1-5 and V is TRBV12-3 or TRBV12-4; the D gene is possibly TRBD1 (5 bases). This CDR3 comprises 12 residues. V gave up 7 bases and J gave up 5 bases, with 9 bases separating them.

In its sample, this clonotype was seen once. The CDR3 here is CASSLLGGWGYTF. The CDR3 DNA reads as TGTGCCAGCAGTCTACTTGGGGGCTGGGGCTACACCTTC. The rearrangement links TRBV12-3 or TRBV12-4 to TRBJ1-2; possibly TRBD1 for D (6 bases). The CDR3 spans 13 residues. With 5 bases removed from V and 8 bases from J, the gap between germline ends came to 15 bases.

The chain carries TRBV4-3 and TRBJ2-6, with D maybe TRBD1 (5 bases). V lost 0 bases and J lost 9, with 15 bases in between. The CDR3 runs 16 residues. Germline CDR1 reads LGHNA; CDR2 reads YSLEER. The CDR3 loop reads CASSQDRASGGNVLTF. The DNA for the CDR3 is TGCGCCAGCAGCCAAGACAGGGCCAGTGGTGGCAACGTCCTGACTTTC.

This chain uses TRBV7-9 with TRBJ1-1; D gene uncertain. Trimming stripped 2 bases from V and 10 bases from J, with 20 bases between. This CDR3 comprises 15 residues. The germline V gene encodes CDR1 SEHNR and CDR2 FQNEAQ (reference sequence). The CDR3 reads CASSLSDPRADGAFF. The CDR3 DNA reads TGTGCCAGCAGCTTATCTGACCCCCGGGCGGATGGAGCTTTCTTT.

The chain has TRBV29-1 and TRBJ2-1, with 8 positions matching TRBD2. The CDR3 totals 14 residues. V lost 6 bases and J lost 8; bases outside the gene matches: 12. CDR1 and CDR2 from the germline V gene are SQVTM and ANQGSEA. The CDR3 bases are TGCAGCGTGACCGGGACTAGGTTGATCCATGAGCAGTTCTTC. This encodes CSVTGTRLIHEQFF.

Only one count was recorded for this clonotype. This chain connects TRBV6-2 or TRBV6-3 to TRBJ1-1; TRBD1 matches at 7 bases. Germline V gene data show CDR1 as MNHEY and CDR2 as SVGEGT. This CDR3 contains 18 residues. Trimming removed 6 bases from V and 0 bases from J; junction bases left unmatched: 16. CDR3 coding DNA: TGTGCCAGCAGCAAGAACAGGGGATCAAACCTCATGAACACTGAAGCTTTCTTT. Its translation is CASSKNRGSNLMNTEAFF.